The 11 T cell receptor beta chains below all came from one sample that was sequenced in a study of CD8 T cells in ankylosing spondylitis (TCRdb year 2017). Receptor amplification or capture employed 5' RACE. Sequenced using an Illumina HiSeq 2500. The public reads were reanalyzed by TCRdb: fastp trimming at Q25, MiXCR alignment, in-frame beta chains only. For every CDR3 protein sequence, its rows merge into one entry that carries the most common genes and DNA. This sample is represented by 200,000 or so distinct CDR3 sequences; approximately 13% of them were singletons. The ten largest clones represent roughly 9.6% of the sample. Sequencing was done on a sample of blood, either unsorted or a sorted T cell fraction (not recorded which). These receptors came from a female donor with ankylosing spondylitis or in good health (not recorded which).

This clonotype appeared many times. The chain combines TRBV5-1 with TRBJ2-3; the D gene could be TRBD1 or TRBD2 (5 bases each). The length of the CDR3 is 14 residues. CDR1 is SGHRS, CDR2 YFSETQ, per germline. Deletions cut 1 base from V and 6 bases from J, with 12 bases between. The DNA of the CDR3 is TGCGCCAGCAGCTTGAGGCAGGGACCGGATACGCAGTATTTT. This translates into CASSLRQGPDTQYF.

In this sample, this clonotype turned up many times. The rearrangement joins TRBV9 to TRBJ1-2; D is unclear. The V and J ends lost 4 bases and 7 bases respectively, with 17 bases between them. CDR1 and CDR2 (germline): SGDLS, YYNGEE. The CDR3 runs 14 residues. CDR3 DNA sequence: TGTGCCAGCAGCCTACAACGGGCGTCGAGTGGCTACACCTTC. The encoded protein is CASSLQRASSGYTF.

This clonotype was counted only a few times. This chain joins TRBV9 and TRBJ2-1, with TRBD1 matching over 11 bases. CDR3 length: 15 residues. Germline-derived CDR1 and CDR2 are SGDLS and YYNGEE. Germline trimming cut 0 bases from V and 6 bases from J; bases unmatched to any gene: 2. CDR3: CASSVEGTGGNEQFF. DNA for the CDR3: TGTGCCAGCAGCGTAGAGGGGACAGGGGGCAATGAGCAGTTCTTC. Variable domain in full (rest from reference TRBV9 and TRBJ2-1): DSGVTQTPKHLITATGQRVTLRCSPRSGDLSVYWYQQSLDQGLQFLIQYYNGEERAKGNILERFSAQQFPDLHSELNLSSLELGDSALYFCASSVEGTGGNEQFFGPGTRLTVL.

This clonotype was detected a few times. The chain is built from TRBV2 and TRBJ2-1; 11 bases are shared with TRBD1. J was trimmed by 1 base and V by 10 bases; bases with no gene match: 6. Germline-derived CDR1 and CDR2 are SNHLY and FYNNEI. CDR3 size: 15 residues. The CDR3 loop is CATPGQGASYNEQFF. CDR3 DNA: TGTGCCACCCCCGGACAGGGGGCATCCTACAATGAGCAGTTCTTC. Full variable domain (rest looked up from reference TRBV2 and TRBJ2-1): EPEVTQTPSHQVTQMGQEVILRCVPISNHLYFYWYRQILGQKVEFLVSFYNNEISEKSEIFDDQFSVERPDGSNFTLKIRSTKLEDSAMYFCATPGQGASYNEQFFGPGTRLTVL.

A few counts support this clonotype. The CDR3 protein is CASSYRREPYEQYF. The CDR3 nucleotides are TGTGCCAGCAGTTACAGGCGGGAGCCGTACGAGCAGTACTTC. The chain employs TRBV6-2 or TRBV6-3 and TRBJ2-7; 7 bases agree with TRBD2. J was trimmed by 4 bases and V by 2 bases; bases with no gene match: 5. There are 14 residues in the CDR3. The germline V gene has CDR1 MNHEY and CDR2 SVGEGT.

This clonotype occurred many times. The rearrangement uses TRBV28 and TRBJ2-1; D gene unclear. Germline CDR1 reads MDHEN; CDR2 reads SYDVKM. The V end lost 3 bases, the J end lost 8 bases, and 5 bases lay between the germline ends. This CDR3 is 11 amino acids long. The CDR3 DNA is TGTGCCAGCAGTTTTATGTATGAGCAGTTCTTC. Amino acids: CASSFMYEQFF.

In this sample, this clonotype turned up many times. The V and J genes are TRBV7-2 and TRBJ1-1; D is undetermined. The germline CDR1 and CDR2 sequences are SGHTA and FQGNSA. CDR3 size: 15 residues. Trimming removed 2 bases at V and 2 bases at J, with 12 bases between. The CDR3 region is CASSLTGLGNTEAFF. As DNA, the CDR3 is TGTGCCAGCAGCTTAACGGGATTGGGTAACACTGAAGCTTTCTTT.

This clonotype was seen a few times. The chain joins TRBV19 to TRBJ2-4, with D possibly being TRBD1 (5 bases). V was trimmed by 7 bases and J by 0 bases, leaving 19 bases between them. The germline gives CDR1 LNHDA, CDR2 SQIVND (reference sequence). The CDR3 runs to 17 residues. CDR3 in DNA: TGTGCCAGTACCATGCCATGGGGCCCTGGAGCCAAAAACATTCAGTACTTC. It translates to CASTMPWGPGAKNIQYF.

Here the CDR3 DNA reads TGCGCCAGCAGCCAAGATCAGGGCGGCGGGGGGAGCTCCTACAATGAGCAGTTCTTC. It yields the protein CASSQDQGGGGSSYNEQFF. The V gene is TRBV4-3, the J gene TRBJ2-1, with 8 nucleotides matching TRBD2. Germline CDR1 LGHNA, CDR2 YSLEER. CDR3 length: 19 amino acids. J was trimmed by 0 bases and V by 0 bases; bases with no gene match: 10.

This clonotype was detected many times. This chain connects TRBV5-1 to TRBJ2-3; D is perhaps TRBD1 or TRBD2 (5 bases each). CDR3 length: 16 amino acids. V was shortened by 3 bases and J by 2 bases, with 16 bases between the two germline ends. The germline gives CDR1 SGHRS, CDR2 YFSETQ. The CDR3 sequence is CASSSGTGSHTDTQYF. As DNA, the CDR3 is TGCGCCAGCAGCTCGGGAACAGGTTCTCACACAGATACGCAGTATTTT.

This clonotype has only a few counts. The gene calls are TRBV5-1 and TRBJ2-1, with TRBD2 matching 8 bases. The CDR3 totals 14 residues. Germline CDR1 reads SGHRS; CDR2 reads YFSETQ. V gave up 9 bases and J gave up 7 bases; unmatched junction bases: 12. Here the CDR3 reads CATTREGVRNEQFF. The CDR3 DNA is TGCGCCACCACACGGGAGGGAGTGAGGAATGAGCAGTTCTTC.